The clone carrying this TCR beta chain was picked up a small number of times. The antigen remains unidentified. The sample originates from a study of response to subunit inactivated influenza vaccine. Study conclusions and caveats: The authors offered the suggestion that each seasonal influenza vaccination recruits few new T cells.

TCRdb used MiXCR to reprocess the RT-PCR reads, holding one entry per CDR3 protein. The sample contains around 520,000 distinct CDR3 sequences, about 25% of which appear only once. Per the germline V gene, CDR1 is LGHNA and CDR2 is YSLEER. This CDR3 region has 13 residues. The ends were cut back, 4 bases at V and 5 bases at J, with 10 bases in the middle. The rearrangement uses TRBV4-3 and TRBJ2-3; either TRBD1 or TRBD2 may supply D (5 bases each). Sequences were derived from CD4+ T cells sorted from PBMCs, sampled around 5 days after vaccination. This TCR was sampled from a man aged 45-60 years who received an inactivated influenza vaccine. The DNA for the CDR3 is TGCGCCAGCAGCCGGGACGGTAGAGATACGCAGTATTTT. Encoded protein: CASSRDGRDTQYF.